The clone carrying this TCR beta chain came up once. PCR used 60 Vbeta primers and 13 Jbeta primers. Assay used: immunoSEQ multiplex PCR; TCRdb lists only in-frame clones, some missing. The repertoire holds some 140,000 clones, 87% seen once, with more than 4.5% in the top ten. The data stem from a study of cytomegalovirus exposure and HLA in healthy donors. The V gene's germline CDR1 is MDHEN and CDR2 SYDVKM. Trimming took off 5 bases at V and 5 bases at J, with 16 bases between the two ends. The CDR3 extends over 15 amino acids. The chain couples TRBV28 to TRBJ2-1; D is unclear. This TCR was recovered from a woman aged 25 to 39 in good health and CMV-seronegative. The sequenced material came from PBMCs. CDR3 amino acids: CASSLYRPRDNEQFF. As DNA, the CDR3 is TGTGCCAGCAGTCTGTATCGGCCCCGGGACAATGAGCAGTTCTTC.